The clone carrying this T cell receptor (beta chain) was counted only a few times. The antigen remains undetermined. The data derive from a study of cytomegalovirus exposure and HLA in healthy donors. In the study overall: Researchers previously reported finding roughly 120 million unique TCR beta sequences from approximately 190 million T cells. Within the Caucasian-associated ancestry cluster were 65% to 85% of the roughly 430 genotyped donors.

General observations from the study: Researchers left out some V segments, among them TRBV6-2 and TRBV6-3, as indistinguishable.

Primers for the PCR totalled 60 Vbeta and 13 Jbeta. Authors' data handling: Later reanalysis found about 78 million unique TCR beta chains, roughly 10 million of them shared. The assay was immunoSEQ multiplex PCR, and TCRdb's table has in-frame clones only and misses some. D and trimming were read from the DNA, whereas the V and J calls and clone size are those reported in that table. The repertoire includes around 150,000 clones, 64% of them detected once, and 2.4% sits in the top ten. Trimming cost V 4 bases and J 5 bases; bases outside gene matches: 6. Germline V gene sequence: CDR1 LNHDA, CDR2 SQIVND (reference sequence). This CDR3 comprises 15 residues.

The sequence was obtained from a woman aged 40-49 years in good health and CMV-seronegative. The gene calls are TRBV19 and TRBJ1-5; 9 bases fit TRBD1. The sequenced material came from PBMCs. CDR3 in DNA: TGTGCCAGTAGTAGGCCCGGGACAGGGTATCAGCCCCAGCATTTT. This translates into CASSRPGTGYQPQHF.